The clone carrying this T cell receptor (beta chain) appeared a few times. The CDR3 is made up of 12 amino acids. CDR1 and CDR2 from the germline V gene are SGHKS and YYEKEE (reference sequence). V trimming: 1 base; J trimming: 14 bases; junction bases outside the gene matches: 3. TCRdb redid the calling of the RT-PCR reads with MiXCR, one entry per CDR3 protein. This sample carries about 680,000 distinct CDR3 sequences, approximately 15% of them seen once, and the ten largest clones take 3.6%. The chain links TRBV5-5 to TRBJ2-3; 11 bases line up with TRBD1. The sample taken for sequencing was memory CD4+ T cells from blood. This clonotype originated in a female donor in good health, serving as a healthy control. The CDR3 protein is CASSLSGQGVYF. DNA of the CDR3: TGTGCCAGCAGCTTGTCGGGACAGGGGGTGTATTTT.